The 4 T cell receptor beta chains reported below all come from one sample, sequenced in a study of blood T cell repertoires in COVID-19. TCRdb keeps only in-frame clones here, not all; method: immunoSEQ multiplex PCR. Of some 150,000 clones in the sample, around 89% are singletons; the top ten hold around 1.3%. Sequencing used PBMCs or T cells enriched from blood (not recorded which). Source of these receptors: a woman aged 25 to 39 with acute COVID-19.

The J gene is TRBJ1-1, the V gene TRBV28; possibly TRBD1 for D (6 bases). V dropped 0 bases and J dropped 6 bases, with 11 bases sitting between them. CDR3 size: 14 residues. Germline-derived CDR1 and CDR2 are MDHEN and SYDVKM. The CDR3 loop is CASSLWQGRAEAFF. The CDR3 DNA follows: TGTGCCAGCAGTTTATGGCAGGGGCGGGCTGAAGCTTTCTTT.

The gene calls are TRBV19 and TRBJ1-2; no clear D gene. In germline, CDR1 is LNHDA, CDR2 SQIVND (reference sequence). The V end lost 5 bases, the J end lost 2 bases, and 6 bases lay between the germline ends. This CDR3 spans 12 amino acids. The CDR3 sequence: CASSPGNYGYTF. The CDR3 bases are TGTGCCAGTAGTCCGGGGAACTATGGCTACACCTTC.

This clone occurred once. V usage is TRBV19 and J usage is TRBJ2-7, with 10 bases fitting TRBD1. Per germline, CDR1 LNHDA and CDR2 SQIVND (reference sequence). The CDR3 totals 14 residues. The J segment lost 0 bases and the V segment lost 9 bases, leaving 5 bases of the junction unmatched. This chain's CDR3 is CASARDRGSYEQYF. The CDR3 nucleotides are TGTGCCAGCGCCCGGGACAGGGGCTCCTACGAGCAGTACTTC.

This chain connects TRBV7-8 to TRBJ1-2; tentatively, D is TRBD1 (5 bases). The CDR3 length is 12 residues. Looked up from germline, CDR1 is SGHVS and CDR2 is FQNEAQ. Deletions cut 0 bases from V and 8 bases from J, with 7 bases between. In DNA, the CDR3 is TGTGCCAGCAGCTTAGCGACAGTCGGCTACACCTTC. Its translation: CASSLATVGYTF.